Reported below is one T cell receptor beta chain. Generated by immunoSEQ multiplex PCR, the TCRdb table keeps only in-frame clones and is missing some. The sample has more than 200,000 clones, about 89% seen once. The data are from a study of blood T cell repertoires in COVID-19. The CDR3 spans 14 residues. Germline V CDR1 and CDR2: MNHEY, SVGAGI. Deletions cut 7 bases from V and 2 bases from J, with 14 bases between. Participants' reported clinical history set cohort assignment. Either two negative PCRs, clearance, or symptom resolution qualified Cohort 3 donors as recovered. This chain links TRBV6-5 with TRBJ1-1; possibly TRBD1 for D (6 bases). This TCR came from a woman in her thirties who had recovered from COVID-19. The sample comprised PBMCs or T cells enriched from blood (not recorded which). The CDR3 sequence: CASKRNRDNTEAFF. As DNA, the CDR3 is TGTGCCAGCAAGAGAAACAGGGACAACACTGAAGCTTTCTTT.